Presented here are 15 T cell receptor beta chains from one specimen sequenced in a study of shared clonotypes between healthy human individuals. Naive CD8 cells were CD45RO-negative, positively selected for CCR7, excluding terminally differentiated effector memory CD45RA+ cells. The data were produced by immunoSEQ multiplex PCR, yet TCRdb's version contains in-frame clones alone and is incomplete. Among 2 million to 2.5 million clones, just under 95% were seen once, and the ten largest hold roughly 1%. Sequenced sample: naive CD8+ T cells sorted from blood. These receptors were obtained from a young man in good health.

The chain carries TRBV5-1 and TRBJ2-7; 8 bases agree with TRBD2. The CDR3 consists of 14 residues. The germline V gene has CDR1 SGHRS and CDR2 YFSETQ. V shed 4 bases, J shed 2 bases, and the junction held 5 bases outside the gene matches. The CDR3 sequence is CASSPGGGPYEQYF. DNA for the CDR3: TGCGCCAGCAGCCCCGGGGGGGGGCCCTACGAGCAGTACTTC.

The V gene is TRBV4-1, the J gene TRBJ2-7; D uncertain. The CDR3 covers 14 residues. Looked up from germline, CDR1 is MGHRA and CDR2 is YSYEKL. The ends were cut back, 1 base at V and 2 bases at J, with 9 bases in the middle. CDR3 nucleotide sequence: TGCGCCAGCAGCCAAGGAAGGGTTACCTACGAGCAGTACTTC. Protein product: CASSQGRVTYEQYF.

CDR3 coding DNA: TGCGCCAGCAGCACTGGACTAGCGGGAGGCTACGAGCAGTACTTC. It codes for CASSTGLAGGYEQYF. V is TRBV5-1 and J is TRBJ2-7; 14 nucleotides align to TRBD2. The germline V gene has CDR1 SGHRS and CDR2 YFSETQ. Trimming took 4 bases from V and 3 from J; bases not matched to a gene: 3. This CDR3 is 15 amino acids long.

The J gene is TRBJ2-1, the V gene TRBV30, with 9 bases identical to TRBD2. CDR1 and CDR2 (germline): GTSNPN, SVGIG (reference sequence). The CDR3 is 14 amino acids. Losses at the gene ends were 4 bases for V and 2 bases for J; bases not matched to a gene: 3. The CDR3 coding sequence is TGTGCCTGGAATATAGCGGGGGCCTACAATGAGCAGTTCTTC. It codes for CAWNIAGAYNEQFF.

The rearrangement uses TRBV27 and TRBJ2-7; D may be TRBD1 (5 bases). The CDR3 is made up of 14 amino acids. CDR1 MNHEY and CDR2 SMNVEV come from the germline V gene (reference sequence). V lost 2 bases and J 3 bases, leaving 11 bases between the germline ends. The CDR3 DNA is TGTGCCAGCAGTTTACGGACACGTCTCTACGAGCAGTACTTC. Protein: CASSLRTRLYEQYF.

The chain has TRBV4-1 and TRBJ2-3, with TRBD2 matching 9 bases. V was clipped by 4 bases and J by 4 bases; unmatched bases: 12. The CDR3 runs to 17 residues. CDR1 is MGHRA, CDR2 YSYEKL, per germline. In nucleotides, the CDR3 is TGCGCCAGCAGCCTATCGAATAGCGGGGGACACTCAGATACGCAGTATTTT. Its translation: CASSLSNSGGHSDTQYF.

This sequence joins TRBV5-4 and TRBJ2-1; 9 bases are shared with TRBD2. This CDR3 region has 15 residues. The ends lost 1 base at V and 8 bases at J; junction bases unmatched: 7. Germline V CDR1 and CDR2: SGHNT, YYREEE (reference sequence). CDR3 in DNA: TGTGCCAGCAGCTTGCCTCGGACTAGCGCGGATGAGCAGTTCTTC. Translation gives CASSLPRTSADEQFF.

The chain is built from TRBV4-2 and TRBJ2-1; D is ambiguous. The germline V gene has CDR1 LGHNA and CDR2 YNFKEQ. Trimming removed 0 bases at V and 4 bases at J, with 10 bases between. The CDR3 runs 15 residues. CDR3 amino acids: CASSQETPNYNEQFF. As DNA, the CDR3 is TGTGCCAGCAGCCAAGAGACTCCAAATTACAATGAGCAGTTCTTC.

The chain uses TRBV6-5 and TRBJ2-2; the D is unclear. The CDR3 is made up of 12 amino acids. Trimming stripped 7 bases from V and 6 bases from J, with 9 bases between. Germline assignment: CDR1 MNHEY and CDR2 SVGAGI. The CDR3 loop is CASTATPGELFF. The CDR3 DNA follows: TGTGCCAGCACTGCTACTCCCGGGGAGCTGTTTTTT.

The chain employs TRBV27 and TRBJ2-7, with D perhaps matching TRBD1 or TRBD2 (6 bases each). V dropped 5 bases and J dropped 2 bases, with 13 bases sitting between them. The length of the CDR3 is 14 residues. The V gene's germline CDR1 is MNHEY and CDR2 SMNVEV (reference sequence). CDR3 region: CASSAGWGPYEQYF. DNA for the CDR3: TGTGCCAGCAGTGCGGGATGGGGGCCCTACGAGCAGTACTTC.

As for this clone: Other DNA sequences in the sample encode the same CDR3. The J gene is TRBJ2-7, the V gene TRBV5-6, with a tentative D call TRBD1 (5 bases). This CDR3 contains 12 residues. From germline, CDR1 is SGHDT and CDR2 YYEEEE. Trimming shortened V by 5 bases and J by 3 bases, and 9 bases separated the two germline ends. The CDR3 here is CASSQGSYEQYF. CDR3 coding DNA: TGTGCCAGCAGTCAGGGAAGCTACGAGCAGTACTTC.

The chain uses TRBV29-1 and TRBJ2-5, with D perhaps matching TRBD1 (6 bases). The V and J ends lost 3 bases and 5 bases respectively, with 10 bases between them. Looked up from germline, CDR1 is SQVTM and CDR2 is ANQGSEA. The CDR3 is 12 amino acids. CDR3 nucleotides: TGCAGCGTTGAGGGGGCGAAGGAGACCCAGTACTTC. Amino acid sequence: CSVEGAKETQYF.

CDR3 loop: CASSYSNALQETQYF. In nucleotides, the CDR3 is TGTGCCAGCAGTTACTCGAATGCACTACAAGAGACCCAGTACTTC. The chain employs TRBV6-5 and TRBJ2-5; D remains unclear. The CDR3 extends over 15 amino acids. With 0 bases removed from V and 2 bases from J, the gap between germline ends came to 10 bases. Germline assignment: CDR1 MNHEY and CDR2 SVGAGI.

On this clone: At one end the junction does not follow the germline gene, possibly because of a read error. This sequence joins TRBV20-1 and TRBJ2-1; weak D call: TRBD2 (6 bases). Germline loops: CDR1 DFQATT, CDR2 SNEGSKA (reference sequence). This CDR3 is 11 amino acids long. The CDR3 region has the DNA TGCAGTGCTATTCTAGCGTCCGATCTGCTCTTC. The encoded protein is CSAILASDLLF.

In the case of this clone: At the DNA level, this CDR3 is encoded by other sequences in the same sample as well. V usage is TRBV6-1 and J usage is TRBJ2-7, with 7 bases identical to TRBD1. Germline V CDR1 and CDR2: MNHNS, SASEGT. Trimming cost V 4 bases and J 2 bases; bases outside gene matches: 2. The CDR3 totals 13 residues. The CDR3 region has the DNA TGTGCCAGCAGTGCCGGACAGGCCTACGAGCAGTACTTC. As protein: CASSAGQAYEQYF.